In this sample, the clone carrying this T cell receptor beta chain turned up a few times. The antigen is unknown. V shed 7 bases and J shed 2 bases, with 9 bases lying between them. Per germline, CDR1 MNHEY and CDR2 SMNVEV (reference sequence). The CDR3 contains 13 residues. The record originates from a study of blood T cells in healthy people across ages. Whole-study results and caveats: Changes seen in expanded clonotypes were possibly confounded by donor CMV status left unknown. It was held that diversity estimates obtained from one million T cells represented underestimates. Both higher diversity and more naive CD4+ cells marked long-lived donors when set against aged donors.

Primers used in a second PCR of roughly 6 to 11 cycles were a sample-barcoded 5' primer and a J-beta primer mix. Every sample produced at least 3 million CDR3-containing paired-end reads. One entry per CDR3 protein, called by TCRdb with MiXCR from the 5' RACE reads. The sample shows hundreds of thousands of distinct CDR3 sequences, 56% of them seen only once. The chain is built from TRBV27 and TRBJ2-1; D remains ambiguous. Specimen: blood. This TCR came from a middle-aged man in good health. CDR3 loop: CASTPSTYNEQFF. The DNA of the CDR3 is TGTGCCAGCACGCCTAGTACCTACAATGAGCAGTTCTTC.